Presented here are 24 T cell receptor beta chains from one specimen sequenced in a study of beta chain features in type 1 diabetes. The sequenced template was cDNA made from the entire isolated RNA. The data were produced by immunoSEQ multiplex PCR, yet TCRdb's version contains in-frame clones alone and is incomplete. The table records about 270,000 clones, less than 15% of them present only once. The source material was naive CD4+ T cells from blood. The source is a woman between 40 and 50 years old in good health.

The genes are TRBV7-2 and TRBJ2-3, with 7 positions matching TRBD2. Looked up from germline, CDR1 is SGHTA and CDR2 is FQGNSA. This CDR3 spans 16 amino acids. Trimming took 1 base from V and 4 from J; bases not matched to a gene: 8. CDR3: CASSLDPGRIPDTQYF. As DNA, the CDR3 is TGTGCCAGCAGCTTAGATCCCGGGAGGATCCCAGATACGCAGTATTTT.

In DNA, the CDR3 is TGTGCCAGCAGCAGGGGGCCCAGGGAAGAGACCCAGTACTTC. This encodes CASSRGPREETQYF. The chain recombines TRBV5-4 with TRBJ2-5; 7 bases agree with TRBD1. With 4 bases clipped from V and 3 bases from J, the junction kept 6 bases outside the gene matches. This CDR3 is 14 amino acids long. CDR1 is SGHNT, CDR2 YYREEE, per germline (reference sequence).

V usage is TRBV2 and J usage is TRBJ2-4; TRBD1 matches 8 bases. The CDR3 has 14 amino acids. The germline V gene encodes CDR1 SNHLY and CDR2 FYNNEI. Trimming at V came to 7 bases and at J to 4 bases, leaving 6 bases not matched to a gene. The CDR3 bases are TGTGCCAGCAACCTGGGACAGGCTAAAAACATTCAGTACTTC. Protein product: CASNLGQAKNIQYF.

This clone was picked up a small number of times. CDR3 protein: CASSSKTSTYEQYF. In DNA form, the CDR3 reads TGTGCCAGCAGCTCAAAGACATCTACCTACGAGCAGTACTTC. The chain joins TRBV13 to TRBJ2-7; D gene uncertain. CDR3 length: 14 residues. V was shortened by 4 bases and J by 2 bases, with 12 bases between the two germline ends. Germline CDR1 reads PRHDT; CDR2 reads FYEKMQ (reference sequence).

This rearrangement joins TRBV5-1 to TRBJ2-3; 8 bases agree with TRBD2. The V gene's germline CDR1 is SGHRS and CDR2 YFSETQ. The J segment lost 9 bases and the V segment lost 1 base, leaving 4 bases of the junction unmatched. The CDR3 totals 13 residues. CDR3 amino acids: CASSLPQRGTQYF. The CDR3 nucleotides are TGCGCCAGCAGCTTGCCCCAGCGGGGGACGCAGTATTTT. Supplemented by reference TRBV5-1 and TRBJ2-3, the full variable domain reads KAGVTQTPRYLIKTRGQQVTLSCSPISGHRSVSWYQQTPGQGLQFLFEYFSETQRNKGNFPGRFSGRQFSNSRSEMNVSTLELGDSALYLCASSLPQRGTQYFGPGTRLTVL.

This rearrangement joins TRBV11-2 to TRBJ1-5, with D uncertain. Germline values: CDR1 SGHAT, CDR2 FQNNGV. Trimming cost V 1 base and J 4 bases, with 11 bases left between them. This CDR3 spans 15 amino acids. In nucleotides, the CDR3 is TGTGCCAGCAGCTTAGGGTTGATAGATAATCAGCCCCAGCATTTT. It translates to CASSLGLIDNQPQHF.

The rearrangement links TRBV10-3 to TRBJ2-7; D perhaps matches TRBD2 (6 bases). The CDR3 is 13 amino acids. Between the trimmed V and J ends, which lost 11 bases and 2 bases, there was a span of 16 bases. The germline CDR1 and CDR2 sequences are ENHRY and SYGVKD. The CDR3 is CALRRGGTYEQYF. The CDR3 nucleotides are TGTGCCCTCCGGAGGGGTGGCACCTACGAGCAGTACTTC.

The chain carries TRBV5-4 and TRBJ2-7, with 7 bases matching TRBD1. Germline V lookup: CDR1 SGHNT, CDR2 YYREEE (reference sequence). CDR3 size: 16 residues. The junction had 14 bases not matched to a gene; V was cut back by 4 bases and J by 4 bases. In nucleotides, the CDR3 is TGTGCCAGCAGCGAAGGACAGGCAGGGAGTGGGTACGAGCAGTACTTC. It is translated as CASSEGQAGSGYEQYF.

This chain joins TRBV27 and TRBJ1-2, with TRBD1 identical over 8 bases. CDR1 MNHEY and CDR2 SMNVEV come from the germline V gene (reference sequence). The length of the CDR3 is 14 residues. Trimming at V came to 3 bases and at J to 4 bases, leaving 4 bases not matched to a gene. CDR3 in DNA: TGTGCCAGCAGTTTCTCCGGGACAGGCTATGGCTACACCTTC. The encoded protein is CASSFSGTGYGYTF.

This clone was counted only a few times. This sequence joins TRBV9 and TRBJ2-3, with TRBD1 matching 9 bases. Trimming removed 4 bases from V and 1 base from J; junction bases left unmatched: 4. The CDR3 totals 15 residues. CDR1 is SGDLS and CDR2 is YYNGEE in the germline V gene. The DNA for the CDR3 is TGTGCCAGCAGCCCCGGGACAGGGCGCACAGATACGCAGTATTTT. Residues: CASSPGTGRTDTQYF.

This clone came up a few times. The chain has TRBV6-6 and TRBJ2-1, with D possibly being TRBD2 (5 bases). The CDR3 totals 15 residues. Germline assignment: CDR1 MNHNY and CDR2 SVGAGI (reference sequence). V was pared by 4 bases and J by 5 bases, with 15 bases between. This CDR3 reads CASSSWTVPNNEQFF. The DNA for the CDR3 is TGTGCCAGCAGTTCCTGGACTGTACCGAACAATGAGCAGTTCTTC.

This clone was detected a few times. The chain couples TRBV25-1 to TRBJ2-1; 10 bases are a match to TRBD2. This CDR3 is built from 17 residues. Per germline, CDR1 MGHDK and CDR2 SYGVNS. V trimming: 2 bases; J trimming: 2 bases; junction bases outside the gene matches: 6. The CDR3: CASSEPASGGPYNEQFF. The CDR3, as DNA: TGTGCCAGCAGTGAACCCGCTAGCGGGGGCCCCTACAATGAGCAGTTCTTC.

This clone has just a few counts. The chain has TRBV10-1 and TRBJ2-7; D uncertain. The CDR3 totals 15 residues. Trimming took 0 bases from V and 2 from J, leaving 11 bases between them. Germline V gene data show CDR1 as WNHNN and CDR2 as SYGVQD (reference sequence). This chain's CDR3 is CASSESPEMTYEQYF. The CDR3 region has the DNA TGCGCCAGCAGTGAGTCTCCCGAGATGACCTACGAGCAGTACTTC.

This clone was recorded a few times. The chain joins TRBV5-4 to TRBJ2-5, with a weak D call TRBD2 (5 bases). This CDR3 spans 15 amino acids. Germline CDR1 and CDR2: SGHNT and YYREEE (reference sequence). Trimming pared 4 bases from V and 2 bases from J, leaving 15 bases between. Here the CDR3 reads CASSPGGLGQETQYF. The CDR3 DNA is TGTGCCAGCAGCCCCGGAGGTCTGGGTCAAGAGACCCAGTACTTC.

The chain links TRBV5-6 to TRBJ1-1, with 9 bases that match TRBD1. In germline, CDR1 is SGHDT, CDR2 YYEEEE. This CDR3 has 16 amino acids. V lost 5 bases, J lost 5 bases, and 13 bases stayed unmatched. DNA for the CDR3: TGTGCCAGCAGTCCGGGACAGGGCGTGGAGGGGACTGAAGCTTTCTTT. Translated, it gives CASSPGQGVEGTEAFF.

Only a few counts were recorded for this clone. This chain uses TRBV7-9 with TRBJ1-1; D is unclear. Per the germline V gene, CDR1 is SEHNR and CDR2 is FQNEAQ (reference sequence). The V and J ends lost 6 bases and 1 base respectively, with 18 bases between them. The CDR3 has 16 residues. CDR3 bases: TGTGCCAGCAGGTTCCAGGCCATACTCCCGAACACTGAAGCTTTCTTT. Translation: CASRFQAILPNTEAFF.

The chain is built from TRBV6-6 and TRBJ1-3; unclear D gene. V was trimmed by 2 bases and J by 0 bases, leaving 8 bases between them. The length of the CDR3 is 15 residues. Germline lookup yields CDR1 MNHNY and CDR2 SVGAGI (reference sequence). The CDR3 spells CASSYTGISGNTIYF. CDR3 DNA sequence: TGTGCCAGCAGTTACACGGGAATCTCTGGAAACACCATATATTTT.

The rearrangement joins TRBV9 to TRBJ1-2; D gene ambiguous. The CDR3 is 14 residues long. Looked up from germline, CDR1 is SGDLS and CDR2 is YYNGEE. The V gene lost 6 bases and the J gene lost 8 bases, with 20 bases spanning the gap. The CDR3 sequence: CASNIVGASEGYTF. DNA of the CDR3: TGTGCCAGCAATATCGTAGGAGCATCCGAGGGCTACACCTTC.

Worth noting for this clone: The identical CDR3 is also encoded by other nucleotide sequences in the sample. The genes are TRBV20-1 and TRBJ2-7; 7 positions match TRBD1. CDR3 length: 11 residues. Germline-derived CDR1 and CDR2 are DFQATT and SNEGSKA (reference sequence). The V gene end was trimmed by 6 bases and the J gene end by 5 bases; junction bases not matched to a gene: 4. The CDR3 here is CSAAQGDEQYF. CDR3 in DNA: TGCAGTGCCGCCCAGGGGGACGAGCAGTACTTC.

J is TRBJ1-4 and V is TRBV5-8; possibly TRBD1 for D (5 bases). There are 14 residues in the CDR3. Trimming cost V 3 bases and J 3 bases, with 9 bases left between them. Germline loops: CDR1 SGHTS, CDR2 YDEGEE. CDR3 bases: TGTGCCAGCAGCTCGTTACAGGCTAATGAAAAACTGTTTTTT. This encodes CASSSLQANEKLFF.

This clone was recorded a few times. The chain is built from TRBV7-2 and TRBJ1-2, with 8 bases aligning to TRBD1. The CDR3 contains 14 residues. CDR1 and CDR2 from the germline V gene are SGHTA and FQGNSA. V shed 6 bases and J 6 bases; nucleotides not matched to a gene: 9. CDR3 amino acids: CASSRAGGSNGYTF. CDR3 bases: TGTGCCAGCAGTCGGGCAGGGGGCTCGAATGGCTACACCTTC.

This clone has a handful of counts. The rearrangement uses TRBV6-5 and TRBJ1-1; no reliable D call. This CDR3 spans 15 amino acids. Per germline, CDR1 MNHEY and CDR2 SVGAGI. Trimming removed 0 bases from V and 3 bases from J, with 11 bases in between. The CDR3 region is CASSYSVGVYTEAFF. The CDR3 coding sequence is TGTGCCAGCAGTTACTCTGTCGGGGTGTACACTGAAGCTTTCTTT.

As concerns this clone: The sample holds other DNA sequences that translate to the same CDR3. The chain carries TRBV5-1 and TRBJ1-2; TRBD1 might be the D (6 bases). With 4 bases removed from V and 0 bases from J, the gap between germline ends came to 10 bases. In germline, CDR1 is SGHRS, CDR2 YFSETQ. This CDR3 contains 14 residues. The CDR3: CASSPGQPNYGYTF. The CDR3 region has the DNA TGCGCCAGCAGCCCGGGACAACCTAACTATGGCTACACCTTC.

This clone was observed a few times. The CDR3, as DNA: TGTGCCAGCTCACCACGGGCGAGCGGGGGCACCGGGGAGCTGTTTTTT. It codes for CASSPRASGGTGELFF. J is TRBJ2-2 and V is TRBV18; 8 bases fit TRBD2. CDR1 is KGHSH, CDR2 LQKENI, per germline. The junction had 5 bases not matched to a gene; V was cut back by 1 base and J by 4 bases. This CDR3 is built from 16 residues.